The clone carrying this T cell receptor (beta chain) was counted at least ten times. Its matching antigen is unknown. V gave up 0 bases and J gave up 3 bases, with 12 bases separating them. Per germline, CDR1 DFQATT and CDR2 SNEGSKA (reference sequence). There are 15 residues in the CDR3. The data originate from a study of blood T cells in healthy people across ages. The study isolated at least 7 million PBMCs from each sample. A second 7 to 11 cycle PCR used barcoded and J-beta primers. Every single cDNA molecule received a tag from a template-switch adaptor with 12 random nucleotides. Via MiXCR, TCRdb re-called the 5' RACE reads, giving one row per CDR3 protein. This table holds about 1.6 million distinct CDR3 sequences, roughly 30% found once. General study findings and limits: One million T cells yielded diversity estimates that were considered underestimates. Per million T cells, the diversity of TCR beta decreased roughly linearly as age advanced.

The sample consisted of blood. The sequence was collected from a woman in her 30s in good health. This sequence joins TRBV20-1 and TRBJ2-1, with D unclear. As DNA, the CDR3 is TGCAGTGCTAGAGATCCCGTACGCAGCTACAATGAGCAGTTCTTC. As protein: CSARDPVRSYNEQFF.